This TCR beta chain was found in a study of vaccination and CD4 T cells after COVID-19. General study results and limits: Within the convalescent patients, a median approximately 86% of the SARS-CoV-2-reactive clones were ones that appeared only post-vaccination.

Cultured CD4+ T-cell DNA underwent Oncomine TCR Beta short-read sequencing. TCRdb re-called the PCR reads through MiXCR, storing one row per CDR3 protein. Of 20,000 to 25,000 distinct CDR3 sequences listed, around two fifths are singletons. Time point of the sample: late sampling 161 to 241 days after vaccination in a few convalescent patients. Treatment given: approximately 9-day PBMC culture with coronavirus spike peptide pools or control peptides (ViraFEST assay). March to December 2020 was the span of positive PCR dates, which predated US Alpha, Beta and Delta variants. The CDR3 is 14 amino acids. V gave up 8 bases and J gave up 4 bases, with 17 bases separating them. This clonotype is medium-sized. Its antigen is currently unknown.

V gene TRBV12-3 or TRBV12-4 combines with J gene TRBJ1-2, with D maybe TRBD1 (6 bases). The sample here was CD4+ T cells from blood, cultured in vitro, taken about 7 months after SARS-CoV-2 vaccination. This TCR was sampled from a human donor who had recovered from COVID-19. CDR3 sequence: CASHPGGGGYGYTF. CDR3 nucleotide sequence: TGTGCCAGCCACCCGGGGGGAGGGGGCTATGGCTACACCTTC.